A selection of T cell receptor beta chains follows, all from one sample in a study of cytomegalovirus exposure and HLA in healthy donors. TCRdb keeps only in-frame clones here, not all; method: immunoSEQ multiplex PCR. Here the sample spans over 100,000 clones, roughly 78% being singletons. Material: PBMCs. The source is a woman aged 25 to 45 in good health and CMV-seropositive. The CDR3 runs from the conserved cysteine through the conserved F or W. D genes are given only for firm matches.

v_call d_call cdr3_aa
TRBV11-2 TRBD1 CASSPSGQGDYEQYF
TRBV28 . CASSVVGNIGSVYGYTF
TRBV19 TRBD1 CASSIPQGANYGYTF
TRBV7-9 . CSSSLARDRLSNQPQHF
TRBV5-1 . CASSQTGGIGEQYF
TRBV19 TRBD1 CASSRTGGAYQPQHF
TRBV6-6 TRBD1 CASRYRQGPYEQYF
TRBV5-1 TRBD1 CASSLWGQGQETQYF
TRBV30 TRBD2 CAWSEASGGTDTQYF
TRBV4-2 TRBD1 CASSQQQGAGNTIYF
TRBV28 . CASIRDNYNEQFF
TRBV30 . CAWSEQANQPQHF
TRBV30 TRBD1 CAWTPGDRTYEQYF
TRBV6-4 . CASSARTTPNSPLHF
TRBV4-3 TRBD2 CASSQDSGGVSRKFF
TRBV6-6 . CASSLPRGAPGETQYF
TRBV19 . CASSIAPDSYGYTF
TRBV6-6 TRBD1 CASTRQGLNSPLHF
TRBV10-3 . CAISVRRPDTQYF
TRBV5-4 . CASSRDDRIGDDGYTF
TRBV7-2 . CASSYRTVSYEQYF
TRBV12-1 . CASSLDRVGCQPQHF
TRBV19 . CASSPTGGNSPLHF
TRBV19 TRBD1 CASTQYRGLNQPQHF
TRBV7-9 . CASSRQGTFAYEQYF
TRBV7-6 TRBD1 CASSLGRDRDRRDTQYF
TRBV28 . CASSLYIGEEGYTF
TRBV15 . CATSAHRDFLTDTQYF
TRBV4-1 . CASSQGERTAGAFF
TRBV28 . CASSSPGRGPFGGYTF
TRBV7-2 . CASSAARVQGYTF
TRBV4-2 TRBD2 CASSQDSASGGAARRFF
TRBV11-2 . CASSLDLNRGGETQYF
TRBV6-6 TRBD1 CASSYVTGTGGNEQFF
TRBV27 TRBD2 CASSFASGVYNEQFF
TRBV13 . CASSLEGAGGSYEQYF
TRBV13 . CASSRGTENTEAFF
TRBV4-1 . CASSQDRAGVRRGEQYF
TRBV25-1 TRBD2 CASRGSGGAWGTQYF
TRBV25-1 . CASSEFREGNYGYTF
TRBV6-6 . CASSPGDTQYF
TRBV6-1 . CASRRVGNQPQHF
TRBV2 . CASSEDGFHEQYF
TRBV7-9 . CSSSLEGTQYF
TRBV6-1 TRBD1 CASRTGTGTYEQYF
TRBV7-9 . CASSPRDMGSEQYF
TRBV5-5 TRBD1 CASSLRQGVGEQYF
TRBV29-1 . CSVEKGTQQYF
TRBV28 . CASSFQRRTDTQYF
TRBV6-1 . CASSVRGEGGYTF
TRBV30 TRBD1 CAWSVSGGAEQYF
TRBV10-3 . CAIREGVVAFF
TRBV2 . CASSPGLGGTQYF